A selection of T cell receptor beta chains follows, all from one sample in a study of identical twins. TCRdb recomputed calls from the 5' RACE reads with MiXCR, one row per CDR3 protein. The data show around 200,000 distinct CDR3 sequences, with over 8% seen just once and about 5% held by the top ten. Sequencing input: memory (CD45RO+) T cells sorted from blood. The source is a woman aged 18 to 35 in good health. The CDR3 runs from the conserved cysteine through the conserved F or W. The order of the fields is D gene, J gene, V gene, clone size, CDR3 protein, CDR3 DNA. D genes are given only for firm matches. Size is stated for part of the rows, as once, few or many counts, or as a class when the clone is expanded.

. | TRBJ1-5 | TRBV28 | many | CASSPLSGIDQPQHF | TGTGCCAGCAGTCCCCTATCAGGGATCGATCAGCCCCAGCATTTT
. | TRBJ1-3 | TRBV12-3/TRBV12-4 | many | CASSLVGWNTIYF | TGTGCCAGCAGTTTAGTGGGATGGAACACCATATATTTT
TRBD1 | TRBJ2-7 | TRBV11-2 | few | CASSRDRGNEQYF | TGTGCCAGCAGCAGGGACAGGGGCAACGAGCAGTACTTC
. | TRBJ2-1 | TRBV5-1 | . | CASSLTGTPEQFF | TGCGCCAGCAGCTTGACCGGGACCCCTGAGCAGTTCTTC
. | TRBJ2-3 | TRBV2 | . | CASSEQSDTDTQYF | TGTGCCAGCAGTGAACAGTCCGATACAGATACGCAGTATTTT
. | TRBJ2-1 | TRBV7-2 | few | CASSLNSVVSPYNEQFF | TGTGCCAGCAGCTTAAATTCGGTCGTCAGCCCCTACAATGAGCAGTTCTTC
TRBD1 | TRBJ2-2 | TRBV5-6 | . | CASSLLGQGQSRELFF | TGTGCCAGCAGCTTGCTAGGACAGGGCCAATCAAGGGAGCTGTTTTTT
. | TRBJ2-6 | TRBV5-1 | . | CASSSKLGANVLTF | TGCGCCAGCAGCTCCAAGCTAGGGGCCAACGTCCTGACTTTC
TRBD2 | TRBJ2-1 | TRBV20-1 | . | CSAIPTSGAHNEQFF | TGCAGTGCTATTCCTACTAGCGGGGCCCACAATGAGCAGTTCTTC
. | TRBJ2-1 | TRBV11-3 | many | CASSLSSRGWLSDEQFF | TGTGCCAGCAGCCTATCTTCAAGGGGGTGGTTGAGCGATGAGCAGTTCTTC
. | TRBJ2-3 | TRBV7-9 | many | CASSLRQGGTDTQYF | TGTGCCAGCAGCCTCCGCCAGGGAGGAACAGATACGCAGTATTTT